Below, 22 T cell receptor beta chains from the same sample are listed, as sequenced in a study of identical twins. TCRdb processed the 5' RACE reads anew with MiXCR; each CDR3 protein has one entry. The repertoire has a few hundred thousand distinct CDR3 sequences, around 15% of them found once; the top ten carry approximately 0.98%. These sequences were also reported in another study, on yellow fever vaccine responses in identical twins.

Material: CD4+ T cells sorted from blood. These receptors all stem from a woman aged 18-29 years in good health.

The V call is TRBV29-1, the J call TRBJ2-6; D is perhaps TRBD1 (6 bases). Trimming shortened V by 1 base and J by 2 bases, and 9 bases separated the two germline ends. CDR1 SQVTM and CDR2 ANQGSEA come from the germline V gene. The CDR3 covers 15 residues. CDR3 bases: TGCAGCGTTGAAGGAACAGGGCCTGGGGCCAACGTCCTGACTTTC. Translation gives CSVEGTGPGANVLTF.

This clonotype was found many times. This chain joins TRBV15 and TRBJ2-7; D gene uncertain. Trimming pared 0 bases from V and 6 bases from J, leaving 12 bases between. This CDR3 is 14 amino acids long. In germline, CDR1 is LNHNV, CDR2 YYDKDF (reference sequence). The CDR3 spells CATSRDLTESEQYF. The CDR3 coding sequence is TGTGCCACCAGCAGAGATCTTACGGAGAGCGAGCAGTACTTC.

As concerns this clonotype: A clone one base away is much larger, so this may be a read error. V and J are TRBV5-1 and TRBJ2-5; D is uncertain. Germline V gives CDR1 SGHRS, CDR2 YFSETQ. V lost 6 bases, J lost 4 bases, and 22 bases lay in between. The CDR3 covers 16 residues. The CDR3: CASKGTTGETTETQYF. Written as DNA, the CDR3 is TGCGCCAGCAAGGGAACCACTGGGGAAACGACAGAGACCCAGTACTTC.

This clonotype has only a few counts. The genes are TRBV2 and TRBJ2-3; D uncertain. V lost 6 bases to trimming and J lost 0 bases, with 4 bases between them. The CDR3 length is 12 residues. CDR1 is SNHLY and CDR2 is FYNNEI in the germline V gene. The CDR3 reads CASRLSTDTQYF. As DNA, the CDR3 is TGTGCCAGCAGGCTGAGCACAGATACGCAGTATTTT. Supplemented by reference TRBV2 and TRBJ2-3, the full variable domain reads EPEVTQTPSHQVTQMGQEVILRCVPISNHLYFYWYRQILGQKVEFLVSFYNNEISEKSEIFDDQFSVERPDGSNFTLKIRSTKLEDSAMYFCASRLSTDTQYFGPGTRLTVL.

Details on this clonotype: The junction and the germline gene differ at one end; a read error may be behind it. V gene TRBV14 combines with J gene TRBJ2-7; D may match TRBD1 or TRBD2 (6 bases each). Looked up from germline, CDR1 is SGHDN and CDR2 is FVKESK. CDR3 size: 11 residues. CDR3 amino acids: CASRQGGEQYF. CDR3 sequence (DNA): TGTGCCAGCAGGCAAGGGGGGGAGCAGTACTTC.

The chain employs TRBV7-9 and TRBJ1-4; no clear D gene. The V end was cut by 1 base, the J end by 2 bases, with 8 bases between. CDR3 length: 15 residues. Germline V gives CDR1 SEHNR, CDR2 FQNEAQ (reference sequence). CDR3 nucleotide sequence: TGTGCCAGCAGCTTAGTTACCCCGACTAATGAAAAACTGTTTTTT. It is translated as CASSLVTPTNEKLFF.

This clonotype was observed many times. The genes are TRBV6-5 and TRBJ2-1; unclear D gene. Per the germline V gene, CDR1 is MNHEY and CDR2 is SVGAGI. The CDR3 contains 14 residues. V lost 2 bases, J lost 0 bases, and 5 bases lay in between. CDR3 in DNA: TGTGCCAGCAGTTACGGTTTCTCCTACAATGAGCAGTTCTTC. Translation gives CASSYGFSYNEQFF.

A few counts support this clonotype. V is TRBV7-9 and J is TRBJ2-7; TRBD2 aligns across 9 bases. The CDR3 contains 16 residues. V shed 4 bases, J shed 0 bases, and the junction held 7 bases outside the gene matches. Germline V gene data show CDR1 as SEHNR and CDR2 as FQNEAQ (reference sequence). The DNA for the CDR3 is TGTGCCAGCAGCTGGGGAGCGGGAGGACTCTCCTACGAGCAGTACTTC. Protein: CASSWGAGGLSYEQYF.

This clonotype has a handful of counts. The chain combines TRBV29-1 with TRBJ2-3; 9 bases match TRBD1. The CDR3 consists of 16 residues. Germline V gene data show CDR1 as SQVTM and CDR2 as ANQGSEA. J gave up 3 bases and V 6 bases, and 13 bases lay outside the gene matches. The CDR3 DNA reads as TGCAGCGTCACACACCCTCGGACAGGGGCTACAGATACGCAGTATTTT. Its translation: CSVTHPRTGATDTQYF.

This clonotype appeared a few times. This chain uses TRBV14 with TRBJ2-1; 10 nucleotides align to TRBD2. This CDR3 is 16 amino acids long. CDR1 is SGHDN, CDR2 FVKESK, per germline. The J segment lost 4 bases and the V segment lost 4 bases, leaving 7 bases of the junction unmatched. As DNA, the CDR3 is TGTGCCAGCAGCCGCCACGGACTAGCGGTTTACAATGAGCAGTTCTTC. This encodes CASSRHGLAVYNEQFF.

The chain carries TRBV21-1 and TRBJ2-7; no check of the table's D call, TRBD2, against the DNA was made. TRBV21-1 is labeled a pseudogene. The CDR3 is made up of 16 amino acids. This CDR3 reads CASAGGREDSQYEQYF. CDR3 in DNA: TGTGCCAGCGCGGGGGGGCGGGAGGATAGTCAGTACGAGCAGTACTTC.

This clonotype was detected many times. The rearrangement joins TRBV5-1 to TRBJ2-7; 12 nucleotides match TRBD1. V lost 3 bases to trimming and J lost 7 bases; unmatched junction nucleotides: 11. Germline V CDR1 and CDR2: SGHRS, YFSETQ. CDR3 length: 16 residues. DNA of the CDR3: TGCGCCAGCAGCTCGGGACAGGGGGCCTTTTGGGGGGAGCAGTACTTC. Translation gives CASSSGQGAFWGEQYF.

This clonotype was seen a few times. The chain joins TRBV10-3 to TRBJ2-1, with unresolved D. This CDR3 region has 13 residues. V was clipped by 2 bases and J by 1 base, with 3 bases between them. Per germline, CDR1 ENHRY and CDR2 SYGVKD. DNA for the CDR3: TGTGCCATCAGTGAGGGGTCCTACAATGAGCAGTTCTTC. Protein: CAISEGSYNEQFF.

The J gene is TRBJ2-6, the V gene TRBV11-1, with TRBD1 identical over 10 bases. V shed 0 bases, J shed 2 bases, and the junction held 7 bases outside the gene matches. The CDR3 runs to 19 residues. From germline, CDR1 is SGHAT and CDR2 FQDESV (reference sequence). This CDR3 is CASSLAVTGGGTGANVLTF. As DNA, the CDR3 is TGTGCCAGCAGCTTAGCGGTGACAGGGGGCGGGACTGGGGCCAACGTCCTGACTTTC.

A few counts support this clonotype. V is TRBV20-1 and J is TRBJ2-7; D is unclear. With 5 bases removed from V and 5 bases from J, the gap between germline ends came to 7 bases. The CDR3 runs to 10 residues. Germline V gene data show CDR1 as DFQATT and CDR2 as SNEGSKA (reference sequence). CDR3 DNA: TGCAGTGCTTCCTATAACGAGCAGTACTTC. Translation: CSASYNEQYF.

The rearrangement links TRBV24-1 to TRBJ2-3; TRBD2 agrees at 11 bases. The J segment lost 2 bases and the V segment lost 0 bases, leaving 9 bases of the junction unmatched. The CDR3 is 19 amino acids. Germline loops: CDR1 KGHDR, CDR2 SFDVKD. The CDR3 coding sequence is TGTGCCACCAGTGATTTGACTAGCGGGGGCCGGACATACACAGATACGCAGTATTTT. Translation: CATSDLTSGGRTYTDTQYF.

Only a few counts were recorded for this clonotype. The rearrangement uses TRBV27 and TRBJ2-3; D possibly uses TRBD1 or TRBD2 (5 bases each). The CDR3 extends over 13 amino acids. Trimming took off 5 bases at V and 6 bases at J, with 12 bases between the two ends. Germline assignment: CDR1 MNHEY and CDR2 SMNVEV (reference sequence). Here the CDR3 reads CASSPRGVDTQYF. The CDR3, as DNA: TGTGCCAGCAGTCCTAGAGGGGTTGATACGCAGTATTTT.

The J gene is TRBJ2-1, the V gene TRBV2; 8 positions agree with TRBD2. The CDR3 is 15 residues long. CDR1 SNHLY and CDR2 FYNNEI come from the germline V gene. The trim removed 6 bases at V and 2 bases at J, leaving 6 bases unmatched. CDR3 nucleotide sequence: TGTGCCAGCAGGTCACTAGCGGTGACCTACAATGAGCAGTTCTTC. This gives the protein CASRSLAVTYNEQFF. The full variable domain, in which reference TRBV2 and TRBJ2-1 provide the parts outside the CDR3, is EPEVTQTPSHQVTQMGQEVILRCVPISNHLYFYWYRQILGQKVEFLVSFYNNEISEKSEIFDDQFSVERPDGSNFTLKIRSTKLEDSAMYFCASRSLAVTYNEQFFGPGTRLTVL.

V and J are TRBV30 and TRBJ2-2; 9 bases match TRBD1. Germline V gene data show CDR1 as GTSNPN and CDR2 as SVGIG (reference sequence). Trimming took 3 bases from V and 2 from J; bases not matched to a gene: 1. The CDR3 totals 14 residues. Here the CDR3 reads CAWRGQGNTGELFF. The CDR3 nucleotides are TGTGCCTGGAGGGGACAGGGAAACACCGGGGAGCTGTTTTTT.

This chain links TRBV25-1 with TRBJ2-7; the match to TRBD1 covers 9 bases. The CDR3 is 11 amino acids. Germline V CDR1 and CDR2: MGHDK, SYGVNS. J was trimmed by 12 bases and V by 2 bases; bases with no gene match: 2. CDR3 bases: TGTGCCAGCAGTGAAGGGGGACAGGGGTACTTC. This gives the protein CASSEGGQGYF.

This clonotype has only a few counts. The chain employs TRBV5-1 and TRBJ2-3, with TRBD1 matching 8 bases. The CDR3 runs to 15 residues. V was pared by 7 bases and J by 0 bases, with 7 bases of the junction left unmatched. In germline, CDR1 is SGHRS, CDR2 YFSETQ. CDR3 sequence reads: CASRNGTGSTDTQYF. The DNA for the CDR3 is TGCGCCAGCCGTAACGGGACAGGTAGCACAGATACGCAGTATTTT.

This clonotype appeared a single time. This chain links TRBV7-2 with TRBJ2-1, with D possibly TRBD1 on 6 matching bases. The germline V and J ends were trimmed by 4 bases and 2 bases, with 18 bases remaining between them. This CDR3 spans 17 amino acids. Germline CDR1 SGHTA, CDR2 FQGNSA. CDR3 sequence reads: CASSYSLPRTAYNEQFF. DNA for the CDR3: TGTGCCAGCAGCTACTCCCTCCCCCGGACAGCCTACAATGAGCAGTTCTTC. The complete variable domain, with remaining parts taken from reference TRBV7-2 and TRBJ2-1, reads GAGVSQSPSNKVTEKGKDVELRCDPISGHTALYWYRQSLGQGLEFLIYFQGNSAPDKSGLPSDRFSAERTGGSVSTLTIQRTQQEDSAVYLCASSYSLPRTAYNEQFFGPGTRLTVL.